The 18 T cell receptor beta chains below were found in one sample sequenced in a study of T cells expressing NK-cell markers. TCRdb reprocessed the 5' RACE reads and reports one entry per CDR3 protein, with no DNA. The sample's table shows about 380,000 distinct CDR3 sequences. Input material: blood T cells: a sorted CD56 or NKG2C T cell subset, CD4+ or CD8+ T cells, or bulk PBMC T cells (not recorded which). These receptors originate from a man aged 18-70 years in good health.

The chain couples TRBV28 to TRBJ1-5; TCRdb's D gene call, TRBD1, goes unchecked for lack of DNA. Germline CDR1 reads MDHEN; CDR2 reads SYDVKM. The CDR3 length is 13 residues. CDR3 amino acids: CASSSQGFQPQHF. Variable domain in full (rest from reference TRBV28 and TRBJ1-5): DVKVTQSSRYLVKRTGEKVFLECVQDMDHENMFWYRQDPGLGLRLIYFSYDVKMKEKGDIPEGYSVSREKKERFSLILESASTNQTSMYLCASSSQGFQPQHFGDGTRLSIL.

The gene calls are TRBV7-7 and TRBJ2-7. The CDR3 extends over 13 amino acids. Germline V gene lookup returns CDR1 SSHAT and CDR2 FNYEAQ (reference sequence). CDR3 sequence: CASSSGFSYEQYF. Variable domain in full (rest from reference TRBV7-7 and TRBJ2-7): GAGVSQSPRYKVTKRGQDVTLRCDPISSHATLYWYQQALGQGPEFLTYFNYEAQPDKSGLPSDRFSAERPEGSISTLTIQRTEQRDSAMYRCASSSGFSYEQYFGPGTRLTVT.

The chain uses TRBV12-3 or TRBV12-4 and TRBJ1-2. The CDR3 runs to 14 residues. CDR3 in amino acids: CASWKDGSSLGYTF.

The CDR3 sequence is CASSLGTGTGNKYEQYF. The chain combines TRBV5-1 with TRBJ2-7; TCRdb indicates TRBD1, and absent DNA this call remains unverified. Germline V gene sequence: CDR1 SGHRS, CDR2 YFSETQ. The CDR3 is made up of 17 amino acids.

The chain has TRBV2 and TRBJ2-2. This CDR3 has 15 residues. Germline V CDR1 and CDR2: SNHLY, FYNNEI. This chain's CDR3 is CASSEALRITGELFF.

The chain joins TRBV12-3 or TRBV12-4 to TRBJ2-1; TCRdb selects TRBD1, and the lack of DNA leaves this call unchecked. The CDR3 length is 12 residues. Here the CDR3 reads CASRGRGEEQFF.

The genes are TRBV20-1 and TRBJ2-1; as DNA is missing, the TRBD1 call by TCRdb cannot be tested. This CDR3 spans 14 amino acids. CDR1 is DFQATT and CDR2 is SNEGSKA in the germline V gene (reference sequence). The CDR3 sequence: CSARGDRGKIKQFF.

This chain joins TRBV15 and TRBJ1-2. Germline CDR1 reads LNHNV; CDR2 reads YYDKDF (reference sequence). The CDR3 loop spans 15 amino acids. CDR3 sequence reads: CATSRDGKANYGYTF.

This sequence joins TRBV7-9 and TRBJ1-1; checking the TCRdb D call of TRBD1 is not possible without DNA. The CDR3 runs 16 residues. Germline CDR1 reads SEHNR; CDR2 reads FQNEAQ (reference sequence). The CDR3 sequence is CASSQGQGAFFTEAFF.

V and J are TRBV6-2 or TRBV6-3 and TRBJ2-5; TCRdb proposes TRBD2, but this gene call is untestable without DNA. The CDR3 totals 15 residues. Germline CDR1 MNHEY, CDR2 SVGEGT. The CDR3 spells CASSLTRGFGETQYF.

The chain's CDR3 is CASSTRTNNEQFF. V is TRBV21-1 and J is TRBJ2-1. TRBV21-1 is given as a pseudogene. This CDR3 region has 13 residues.

The rearrangement uses TRBV6-2 or TRBV6-3 and TRBJ2-7; TCRdb selects TRBD1, and the lack of DNA leaves this call unchecked. This CDR3 comprises 16 residues. Per germline, CDR1 MNHEY and CDR2 SVGEGT. The CDR3 protein is CASSHGRQGPIAEQYF.

V gene TRBV11-1 combines with J gene TRBJ2-6; the TCRdb D gene call, TRBD1, has no DNA to confirm it. Germline V CDR1 and CDR2: SGHAT, FQDESV (reference sequence). The CDR3 spans 19 residues. The CDR3 region is CASSGPRTGDFSGANVLTF.

V is TRBV5-5 and J is TRBJ2-1; TCRdb gives TRBD1 as the D gene, but with no DNA this cannot be confirmed. Germline CDR1 and CDR2: SGHKS and YYEKEE (reference sequence). The CDR3 runs 14 residues. The CDR3 reads CASSLLQGAYEQFF.

This chain joins TRBV7-8 and TRBJ2-2; TCRdb gives TRBD1 as the D gene, but with no DNA this cannot be confirmed. The CDR3 spans 14 residues. Germline CDR1 is SGHVS and CDR2 is FQNEAQ. CDR3 residues: CASRGGRGTGELFF.

The J gene is TRBJ2-1, the V gene TRBV5-5; the D call from TCRdb, TRBD1, cannot be confirmed without DNA. The CDR3 has 15 amino acids. Germline V lookup: CDR1 SGHKS, CDR2 YYEKEE (reference sequence). This CDR3 is CASSWTGGVWNEQFF.

The chain links TRBV9 to TRBJ2-3; TCRdb's D call, TRBD2, is unchecked because there is no DNA. This CDR3 spans 16 amino acids. CDR1 is SGDLS, CDR2 YYNGEE, per germline. CDR3 loop: CASSALGSGGADTQYF.

V is TRBV12-3 or TRBV12-4 and J is TRBJ2-7; TCRdb reports TRBD1, a call that lacks DNA to check it against. The CDR3 contains 15 residues. CDR3 amino acids: CASSFGLTGAYEQYF.